This entry features one TCR beta chain sequence. This sample was included in a study of cytomegalovirus exposure and HLA in healthy donors. Overall study: An earlier analysis found 95 million to 140 million unique TCR beta sequences from about 179 million T cells.

The PCR used 60 Vbeta and 13 Jbeta primers. Assay used: immunoSEQ multiplex PCR; TCRdb lists only in-frame clones, some missing. The data hold some 94,000 clones, with around 82% observed a single time. This clonotype was obtained from a man in his forties in good health and CMV-seronegative. The sample taken for sequencing was PBMCs.

CDR3 region: CASSLVGAGNTEAFF. CDR3 DNA: TGCGCCAGCAGCTTGGTAGGTGCGGGGAACACTGAAGCTTTCTTT. This chain uses TRBV5-1 with TRBJ1-1; D gene unclear. This CDR3 is built from 15 residues. V was trimmed by 0 bases and J by 1 base, leaving 10 bases between them. Germline CDR1 is SGHRS and CDR2 is YFSETQ.